The T cell receptor (beta chain) described here comes from a study of T cells in Graves' hyperthyroidism and ophthalmopathy. This clonotype came up many times. RNA transcripts provided the source from which TCR beta CDR3 regions were amplified. The study used the HTBI primer set for a first-round RT-PCR of the TCR CDR3. MiXCR, applied by TCRdb to the multiplex PCR reads, yields one record per CDR3 protein. The sample lists a few hundred thousand distinct CDR3 sequences, roughly 15% occurring once. The V gene's germline CDR1 is MNHEY and CDR2 SMNVEV (reference sequence). The CDR3 totals 20 residues. J gave up 2 bases and V 3 bases, and 16 bases lay outside the gene matches.

This sequence originates from a woman aged 25 to 39 with Graves' ophthalmopathy. The sequenced material came from blood. The rearrangement uses TRBV27 and TRBJ2-3; TRBD1 agrees at 11 bases. The CDR3 loop reads CASSLAKRLAGQGDTDTQYF. CDR3 DNA sequence: TGTGCCAGCAGTTTGGCGAAAAGACTGGCGGGACAGGGGGACACAGATACGCAGTATTTT.